Following are 13 T cell receptor beta chains from one sample sequenced in a study of blood T cell repertoires in COVID-19. Some clones are missing from TCRdb's copy, which holds only in-frame ones; the method was immunoSEQ multiplex PCR. The sample holds 110,000 to 150,000 clones, around 85% seen once. The sequencing input was peripheral blood. These receptors were obtained from a man aged 50-60 years with acute or convalescent COVID-19.

This chain links TRBV10-3 with TRBJ2-7; 11 nucleotides agree with TRBD2. CDR1 ENHRY and CDR2 SYGVKD come from the germline V gene. J lost 4 bases, V lost 6 bases, and 5 bases had no gene match. The CDR3 extends over 14 amino acids. CDR3 nucleotides: TGTGCCATCAGCTTAGCGGGAGGGTCGTACGAGCAGTACTTC. It codes for CAISLAGGSYEQYF.

This chain connects TRBV18 to TRBJ2-3, with a weak D call TRBD1 (5 bases). This CDR3 has 14 residues. Between the trimmed V and J ends, which lost 3 bases and 4 bases, there was a span of 11 bases. Germline V gene data show CDR1 as KGHSH and CDR2 as LQKENI. The CDR3 protein is CASSPPGRADTQYF. The DNA for the CDR3 is TGTGCCAGCTCACCTCCGGGCAGGGCAGATACGCAGTATTTT.

V gene TRBV6-5 combines with J gene TRBJ2-6; D call uncertain. Germline assignment: CDR1 MNHEY and CDR2 SVGAGI. Trimming removed 5 bases from V and 5 bases from J, with 7 bases in between. This CDR3 comprises 13 residues. CDR3 residues: CASSPYRANVLTF. CDR3 in DNA: TGTGCCAGCAGTCCGTATCGGGCCAACGTCCTGACTTTC.

This clone was counted many times. This chain connects TRBV18 to TRBJ2-1; TRBD2 matches 11 bases. Trimming took 4 bases from V and 16 from J; bases not matched to a gene: 6. Per germline, CDR1 KGHSH and CDR2 LQKENI. The CDR3 totals 12 residues. The CDR3 nucleotides are TGTGCCAGCTCACTAACTAGCGGGGGCCTTTTCTTC. Protein product: CASSLTSGGLFF.

The rearrangement joins TRBV11-2 to TRBJ1-3; maybe TRBD1 (5 bases). This CDR3 comprises 16 residues. Germline V gives CDR1 SGHAT, CDR2 FQNNGV. The ends were cut back, 2 bases at V and 0 bases at J, with 11 bases in the middle. The CDR3 spells CASSLMAGISGNTIYF. CDR3 sequence (DNA): TGTGCCAGCAGCTTAATGGCAGGGATCTCTGGAAACACCATATATTTT.

The chain carries TRBV10-1 and TRBJ1-1, with 8 bases matching TRBD1. V was clipped by 6 bases and J by 5 bases; unmatched bases: 5. Germline CDR1 is WNHNN and CDR2 is SYGVQD (reference sequence). The CDR3 contains 13 residues. CDR3 region: CASSKDRVTEAFF. The CDR3 bases are TGCGCCAGCAGCAAGGACAGGGTGACTGAAGCTTTCTTT.

The chain links TRBV18 to TRBJ1-3; D is undetermined. The CDR3 length is 15 residues. Trimming cost V 0 bases and J 0 bases, with 6 bases left between them. Looked up from germline, CDR1 is KGHSH and CDR2 is LQKENI. The CDR3 DNA follows: TGTGCCAGCTCACCACCGTCTTCCTCTGGAAACACCATATATTTT. Amino acids: CASSPPSSSGNTIYF.

This clone has just a few counts. The chain has TRBV3-1 (or the pseudogene TRBV3-2) and TRBJ1-6; the D gene is possibly TRBD1 (6 bases). Germline assignment: CDR1 LGHDT and CDR2 YNNKEL (reference sequence). Deletions cut 0 bases from V and 10 bases from J, with 10 bases between. This CDR3 is built from 14 residues. The CDR3 bases are TGTGCCAGCAGCCAAGAAGGGGGTAGCTCACCCCTCCACTTT. It is translated as CASSQEGGSSPLHF.

V gene TRBV2 combines with J gene TRBJ2-5, with TRBD2 matching 11 bases. CDR3 length: 18 residues. V was clipped by 1 base and J by 5 bases; unmatched bases: 12. CDR1 is SNHLY and CDR2 is FYNNEI in the germline V gene. The CDR3 sequence: CASSEGVLAGGVGETQYF. For the CDR3, the DNA is TGTGCCAGCAGTGAAGGGGTCTTAGCGGGAGGGGTAGGGGAGACCCAGTACTTC. The full variable domain, with the rest looked up from reference TRBV2 and TRBJ2-5, is EPEVTQTPSHQVTQMGQEVILRCVPISNHLYFYWYRQILGQKVEFLVSFYNNEISEKSEIFDDQFSVERPDGSNFTLKIRSTKLEDSAMYFCASSEGVLAGGVGETQYFGPGTRLLVL.

The V call is TRBV7-6, the J call TRBJ1-3; no clear D. V lost 4 bases and J 0 bases, leaving 4 bases between the germline ends. The length of the CDR3 is 13 residues. CDR1 SGHVS and CDR2 FNYEAQ come from the germline V gene. The CDR3 region has the DNA TGTGCCAGCAGCTCGCGCTCTGGAAACACCATATATTTT. Translating it yields CASSSRSGNTIYF.

V is TRBV6-5 and J is TRBJ2-4; 9 positions agree with TRBD1. Germline V CDR1 and CDR2: MNHEY, SVGAGI. The J segment lost 2 bases and the V segment lost 2 bases, leaving 4 bases of the junction unmatched. This CDR3 spans 16 amino acids. CDR3 nucleotides: TGTGCCAGCAGTTACGCCGGGACAGGGTCCAAAAACATTCAGTACTTC. The encoded protein is CASSYAGTGSKNIQYF.

V and J are TRBV6-2 or TRBV6-3 and TRBJ2-1; 10 bases match TRBD2. V lost 5 bases and J lost 15; bases outside the gene matches: 7. The CDR3 sequence is 12 residues long. Germline V gene sequence: CDR1 MNHEY, CDR2 SVGEGT. Written as DNA, the CDR3 is TGTGCCAGCAGTGGTGATACTAGCGGGATGTTCTTC. Translated: CASSGDTSGMFF.

The CDR3 loop is CASNGQGSAYEQYF. In nucleotides, the CDR3 is TGTGCCAGCAACGGACAGGGATCGGCCTACGAGCAGTACTTC. The chain combines TRBV3-1 (or the pseudogene TRBV3-2) with TRBJ2-7; TRBD1 agrees at 8 bases. V gave up 7 bases and J gave up 2 bases; unmatched junction bases: 7. The germline V gene encodes CDR1 LGHDT and CDR2 YNNKEL (reference sequence). The CDR3 is made up of 14 amino acids.